This T cell receptor (beta chain) was profiled in a study of radiation and T cells in renal cell carcinoma (dated by TCRdb to 2018 to 2020). Study-level background: TCR beta sequencing covered 53 samples in total, comprising around 26 tumors and approximately 27 peripheral blood samples. The final blood draw took place at 4 weeks after radiation, the same time as nephrectomy. Across all 50 or so samples, roughly 3,700,000 unique CDR3 nucleotide sequences encoding about 2.4 million unique CDR3 amino acid sequences were identified.

Points on this clone: The clone's antigen remains unknown. The sample holds no much larger clone one base away, and base qualities are not on file.

General study outcomes and caveats: Because pretreatment tumor biopsies were not available, the baseline intratumoral presence of clonotypes could not be determined. Changes in the blood repertoire were not tracked past 4 weeks after treatment. In blood, the top tumor clonotypes increased from baseline to 2 weeks after radiation and then shrank by 4 weeks, which suggests a temporary expansion of tumor-resident clones. Because the trial had a single-armed design, the trial could not examine how radiation dose or scheduling affected the TCR repertoire.

Following the manufacturer's recommendations, the immunoSEQ kit was used to generate TCR beta libraries from genomic DNA. For library preparation, a first multiplex PCR was performed with proprietary primers, followed by a second PCR in which unique barcodes were added, and bead cleanups were performed after each round. Each sample batch included a kit-provided positive control reaction and a negative control reaction. The final libraries underwent checking on an Agilent 4200 TapeStation D1000 ScreenTape, volumetric pooling, and quantification by qPCR. Sequencing ran on an Illumina NextSeq500 with a MidOutput 150-cycle cartridge, using 156 Read1 and 15 Index1 cycles with kit custom primers. The pooled library was loaded at roughly 1 pM with about 21% PhiX control spiked in. In the authors' own workflow: Vendor-processed data were analyzed in R, and a clonotype was defined as all T cells sharing the same CDR3 nucleotide sequence. For clone abundance analyses, frequencies were normalized to the 10,000 most abundant clones per sample. Public T cell clones, which averaged fewer than five per sample, were removed prior to analysis. A difference in abundance of at least 32-fold between compartments was used to define tumor-enriched and baseline blood-enriched clonotypes. A beta-binomial differential abundance model was applied to find clonotypes that expanded or contracted between blood time points. Similarity between tumor and blood repertoires was quantified using the Baroni-Urbani and Buser coefficient, and groups were compared with two-tailed Wilcoxon tests in R. TCRdb carries this immuneACCESS record with in-frame sequences only. Its versions omit some clonotypes, under half of them owing to an unresolved V gene in the studies checked, with the rest unexplained. V and J calls and clone size are copied from that table; D and trimming were computed from the DNA. Here the sample has roughly 92,000 clones; around 84% occur a single time. The biggest ten clones account for around 7.9% of the sample.

Measured from the cysteine to the phenylalanine, the CDR3 is 13 residues long. Only the CDR3 portion is preserved as DNA: 39 bases, with reading frame beginning at the first base. V loses 6 bases, J loses 4 bases, and the germline ends lie 12 bases apart. CDR1 and CDR2 (SQVTM, ANQGSEA) derive from the germline V gene. Per the publication, the time point label means: blood 4 weeks post-SBRT, at nephrectomy. The treatment or condition label of this sample denotes: 15 Gy SBRT to primary tumor, nephrectomy 4 weeks later. Samples came from a clinical trial, in which primary renal cell carcinomas received 15 Gy stereotactic body radiation therapy followed by nephrectomy 4 weeks later. Serial peripheral blood from radiation-treated patients was sampled at baseline, 2 weeks and 4 weeks after SBRT to track tumor-enriched clonotypes. Every patient's renal cell carcinoma showed clear cell pathology. Genomic DNA for TCR sequencing was prepared using the QIAamp DNA Blood Mini Kit (Qiagen). The analyses included just those samples that passed every quality control check.

The input for sequencing was blood, taken from a patient whose treatment included radiotherapy and nephrectomy. The TCR originated in a man in his 60s with renal cell carcinoma. The rearrangement combines TRBV29-1 with TRBJ1-4; TRBD1 is a possible D gene, resting on 6 matching bases. The encoded CDR3 is CSVAGQSNEKLFF. In nucleotide form, the sequence is TGCAGCGTGGCGGGACAAAGTAATGAAAAACTGTTTTTT.